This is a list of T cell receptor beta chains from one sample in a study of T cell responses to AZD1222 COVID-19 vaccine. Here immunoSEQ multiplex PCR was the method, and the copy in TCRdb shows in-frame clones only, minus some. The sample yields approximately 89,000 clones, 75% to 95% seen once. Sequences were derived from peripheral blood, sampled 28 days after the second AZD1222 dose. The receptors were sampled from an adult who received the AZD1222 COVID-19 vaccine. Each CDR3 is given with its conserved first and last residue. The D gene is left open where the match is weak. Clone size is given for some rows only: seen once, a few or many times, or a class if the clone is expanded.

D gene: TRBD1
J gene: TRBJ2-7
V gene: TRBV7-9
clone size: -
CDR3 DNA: TGTGCCATCGACCCTGGACAGGGGGCCTACGAGCAGTACTTC
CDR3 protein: CAIDPGQGAYEQYF

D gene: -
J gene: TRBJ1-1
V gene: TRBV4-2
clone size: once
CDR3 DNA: TGTGCCAGCAGCCACACCGGGACATTGAACACTGAAGCTTTCTTT
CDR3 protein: CASSHTGTLNTEAFF

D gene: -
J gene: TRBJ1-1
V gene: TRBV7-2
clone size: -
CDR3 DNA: TGTGCCAGCAGCCTATATACGGGGGGCACTGAAGCTTTCTTT
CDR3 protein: CASSLYTGGTEAFF

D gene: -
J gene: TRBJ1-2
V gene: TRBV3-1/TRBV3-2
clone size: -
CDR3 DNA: TGTGCCAGCAGCCAAGTTTTCACAGGGAGACGGAACTATGGCTACACCTTC
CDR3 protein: CASSQVFTGRRNYGYTF

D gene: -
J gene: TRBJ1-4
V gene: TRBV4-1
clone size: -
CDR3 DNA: TGCGCCAGCATGGGGACTGCGAGGGAAAAACTGTTTTTT
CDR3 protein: CASMGTAREKLFF

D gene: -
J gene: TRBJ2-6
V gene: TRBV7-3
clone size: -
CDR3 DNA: TGTGCCAGCAGCCAAGGGAGCTCTGGGGCCAACGTCCTGACTTTC
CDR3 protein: CASSQGSSGANVLTF

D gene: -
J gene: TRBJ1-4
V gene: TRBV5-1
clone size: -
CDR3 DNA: TGCGCCAGCAGCTTGGCCAGGCAGCCTAATGAAAAACTGTTTTTT
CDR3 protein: CASSLARQPNEKLFF

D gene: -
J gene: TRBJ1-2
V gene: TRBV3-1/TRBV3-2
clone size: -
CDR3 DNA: TGTGCCAGCAGGCCTAACCAGGGTCGGGACTATGGCTACACCTTC
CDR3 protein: CASRPNQGRDYGYTF

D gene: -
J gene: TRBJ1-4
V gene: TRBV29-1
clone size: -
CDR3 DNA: TGCAGCGCCACCGGGTCCCGACTAGGGGCTAATGAAAAACTGTTTTTT
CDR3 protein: CSATGSRLGANEKLFF

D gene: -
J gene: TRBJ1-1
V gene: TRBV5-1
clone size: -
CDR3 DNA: TGCGCCAGCAGCTTAGACAGCGGTCCGGACACTGAAGCTTTCTTT
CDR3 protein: CASSLDSGPDTEAFF

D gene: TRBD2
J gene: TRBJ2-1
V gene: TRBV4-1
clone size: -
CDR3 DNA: TGCGCCAGTTTAGACGGGGGGGCGACCAATGAGCAGTTCTTC
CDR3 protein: CASLDGGATNEQFF

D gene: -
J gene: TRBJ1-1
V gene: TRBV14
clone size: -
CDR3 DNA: TGTGCCAGCAGCCTATTGGGCCAGAACACTGAAGCTTTCTTT
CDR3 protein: CASSLLGQNTEAFF

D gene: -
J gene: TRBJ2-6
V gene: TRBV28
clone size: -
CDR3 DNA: TGTGCCAGCAGTTTCTCAGGGGCGCACATCTCTGGGGCCAACGTCCTGACTTTC
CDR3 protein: CASSFSGAHISGANVLTF

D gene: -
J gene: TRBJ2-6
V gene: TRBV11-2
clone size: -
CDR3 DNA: TGTGCCAGCAGCTTAGTAACTGGGGCCAACGTCCTGACTTTC
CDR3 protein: CASSLVTGANVLTF

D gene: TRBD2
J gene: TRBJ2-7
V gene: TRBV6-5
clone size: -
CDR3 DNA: TGTGCCACCTCAGCGGGGGGCTCCTACGAGCAGTACTTC
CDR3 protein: CATSAGGSYEQYF

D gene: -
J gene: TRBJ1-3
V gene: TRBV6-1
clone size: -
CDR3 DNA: TGTGCCAGCAGTGGCCTTACAGGGATCTCTGGAAACACCATATATTTT
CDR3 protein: CASSGLTGISGNTIYF

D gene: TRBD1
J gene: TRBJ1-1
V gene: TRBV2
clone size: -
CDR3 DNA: TGTGCCAGCATGGGACAGGGGATAATGAACACTGAAGCTTTCTTT
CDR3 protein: CASMGQGIMNTEAFF

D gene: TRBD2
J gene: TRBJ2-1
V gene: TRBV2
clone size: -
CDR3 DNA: TGTGCCAGCAGAAGGCGGGAGGGTTACAATGAGCAGTTCTTC
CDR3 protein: CASRRREGYNEQFF

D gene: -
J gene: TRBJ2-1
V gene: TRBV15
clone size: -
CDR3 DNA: TGTGCCACCAGCAGAGGGGGAGACCACAATGAGCAGTTCTTC
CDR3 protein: CATSRGGDHNEQFF

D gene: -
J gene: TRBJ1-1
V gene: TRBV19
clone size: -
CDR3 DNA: TGTGCCAGTAGTATATCGGGGGGCCAGACTGAAGCTTTCTTT
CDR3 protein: CASSISGGQTEAFF

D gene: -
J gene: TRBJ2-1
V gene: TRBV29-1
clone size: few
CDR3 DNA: TGCAGCGCCCGGCGGGGGCTCCACAATGAGCAGTTCTTC
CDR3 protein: CSARRGLHNEQFF

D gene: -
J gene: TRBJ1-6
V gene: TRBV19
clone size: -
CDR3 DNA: TGTGCCAGTAGTATACGGGGCCCTAATTCACCCCTCCACTTT
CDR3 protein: CASSIRGPNSPLHF

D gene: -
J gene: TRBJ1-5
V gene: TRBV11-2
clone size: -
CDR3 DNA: TGTGCCAGCAGCCGATTTAGAGGAGGGAATCAGCCCCAGCATTTT
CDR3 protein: CASSRFRGGNQPQHF

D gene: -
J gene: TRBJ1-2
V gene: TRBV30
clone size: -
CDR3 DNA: TGTGCCTGGAGCGGAACAGCTAACTATGGCTACACCTTC
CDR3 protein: CAWSGTANYGYTF

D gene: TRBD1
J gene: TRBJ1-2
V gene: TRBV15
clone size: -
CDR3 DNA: TGTGCCACCAGCGGAACTCCGGGACAGAAGGACTATGGCTACACCTTC
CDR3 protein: CATSGTPGQKDYGYTF

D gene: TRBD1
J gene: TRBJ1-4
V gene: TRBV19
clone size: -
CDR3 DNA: TGTGCCAGTAGTATCTGGCGACTCCCGGGACAGGGTAATGAAAAACTGTTTTTT
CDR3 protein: CASSIWRLPGQGNEKLFF

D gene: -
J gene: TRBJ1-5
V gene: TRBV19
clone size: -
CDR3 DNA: TGTGCCAGTAGTATAAGTCCAGTCTACAATCAGCCCCAGCATTTT
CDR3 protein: CASSISPVYNQPQHF

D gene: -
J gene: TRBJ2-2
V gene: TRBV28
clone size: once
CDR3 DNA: TGTGCCAGCAGTTTATTAGGGGCCACCGGGGAGCTGTTTTTT
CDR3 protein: CASSLLGATGELFF

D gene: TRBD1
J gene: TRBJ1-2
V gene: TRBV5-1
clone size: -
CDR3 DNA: TGCGCCAGCAGCTTGGCAATACAGGGGGCCTATGGCTACACCTTC
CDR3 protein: CASSLAIQGAYGYTF

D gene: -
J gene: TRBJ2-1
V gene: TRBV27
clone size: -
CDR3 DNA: TGTGCCAGCAGTTTATCGCGAAATAGTAATGAGCAGTTCTTC
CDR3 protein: CASSLSRNSNEQFF

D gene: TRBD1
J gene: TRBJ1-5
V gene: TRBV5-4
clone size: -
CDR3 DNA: TGTGCCAGCAGCTTACAGGGGGGGGAAGGTCAGCCCCAGCATTTT
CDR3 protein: CASSLQGGEGQPQHF

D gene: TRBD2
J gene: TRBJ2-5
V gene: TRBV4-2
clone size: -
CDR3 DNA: TGTGCCAGCAGCCAAGGGACTAGCGGGGGGGCCCAAGAGACCCAGTACTTC
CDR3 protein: CASSQGTSGGAQETQYF

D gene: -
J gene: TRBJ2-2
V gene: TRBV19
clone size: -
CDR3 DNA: TGTGCCACCAAGGGGGGAGTCAACCAAATCACCGGGGAGCTGTTTTTT
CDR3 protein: CATKGGVNQITGELFF

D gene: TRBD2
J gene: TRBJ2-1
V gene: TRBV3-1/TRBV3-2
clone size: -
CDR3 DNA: TGTGCCAGCAGGCCTAGCGGGAGGGTTGGTGAGCAGTTCTTC
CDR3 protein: CASRPSGRVGEQFF

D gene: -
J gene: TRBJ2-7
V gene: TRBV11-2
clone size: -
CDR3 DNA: TGTGCCAGCAGCCGGCCCCCCTACGAGCAGTACTTC
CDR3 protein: CASSRPPYEQYF

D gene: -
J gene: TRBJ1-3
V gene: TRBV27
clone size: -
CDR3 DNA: TGTGCCAGCAAACCGGGCCGCTTTTTTGGGTACTCTGGAAACACCATATATTTT
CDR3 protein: CASKPGRFFGYSGNTIYF

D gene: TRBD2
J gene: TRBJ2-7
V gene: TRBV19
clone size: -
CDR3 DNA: TGTGCCAGTAGTACCCCGTCCCCAGCGGGAGCCTACGAGCAGTACTTC
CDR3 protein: CASSTPSPAGAYEQYF

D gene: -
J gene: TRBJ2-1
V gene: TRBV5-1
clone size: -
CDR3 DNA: TGCGCCAGCAGCCCGGTCTTGACAGGCGGAGGCAATGAGCAGTTCTTC
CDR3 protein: CASSPVLTGGGNEQFF

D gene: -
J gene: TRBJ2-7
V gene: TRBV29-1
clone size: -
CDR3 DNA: TGCAGCGTACTTAAACCGGGACACCTCTACGAGCAGTACTTC
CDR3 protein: CSVLKPGHLYEQYF

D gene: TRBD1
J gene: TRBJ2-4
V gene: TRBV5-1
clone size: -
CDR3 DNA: TGCGCCAGCAGCCCCCTCCAGGGACAGGGCCGGAAAAACATTCAGTACTTC
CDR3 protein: CASSPLQGQGRKNIQYF

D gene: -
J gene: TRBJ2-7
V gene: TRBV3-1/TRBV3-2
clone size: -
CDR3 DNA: TGTGCCAGCAGCCGAACCCCTGGGGGGAAACTTTTGTACGAGCAGTACTTC
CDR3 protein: CASSRTPGGKLLYEQYF

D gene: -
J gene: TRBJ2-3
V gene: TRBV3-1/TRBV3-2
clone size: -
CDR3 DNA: TGTGCCAGCAGGTCCACGCAGCGCACAGATACGCAGTATTTT
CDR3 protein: CASRSTQRTDTQYF

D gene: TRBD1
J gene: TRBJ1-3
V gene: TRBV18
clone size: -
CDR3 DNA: TGTGCCAGCTCCAAAGGACAGGGTTCTGGAAACACCATATATTTT
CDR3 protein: CASSKGQGSGNTIYF

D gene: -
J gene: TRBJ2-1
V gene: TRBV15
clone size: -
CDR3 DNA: TGTGCCACCAGCAGACAGGGCAATGAGCAGTTCTTC
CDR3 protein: CATSRQGNEQFF

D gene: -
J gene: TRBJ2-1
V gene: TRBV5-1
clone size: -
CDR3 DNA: TGCGCCAGCAGCTGGACCTTAAATGAGCAGTTCTTC
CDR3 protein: CASSWTLNEQFF

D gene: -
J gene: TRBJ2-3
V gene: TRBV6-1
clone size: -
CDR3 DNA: TGTGCCAGCAGTGAGCTGGGGTTGACAGATACGCAGTATTTT
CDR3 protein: CASSELGLTDTQYF

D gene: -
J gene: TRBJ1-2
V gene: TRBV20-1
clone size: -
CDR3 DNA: TGCAGTGCTAGAGGCCGATATGGCTACACCTTC
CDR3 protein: CSARGRYGYTF